One T cell receptor beta chain is described in this entry. The antigen remains undetermined. CD8 cells classed as naive were CD45RO-negative and positively selected for CCR7, excluding terminally differentiated effector memory CD45RA+ cells. Data came from immunoSEQ multiplex PCR; TCRdb stores just in-frame clones and leaves some out. The repertoire includes 800,000 to 950,000 clones, roughly 96% of them detected once, and 0.2% to 0.25% sits in the top ten. These data are taken from a study of shared clonotypes between healthy human individuals. Study in general: With ages of 18 to 49, the donors were two women and three men.

Findings and limits, study-wide: As a rule, naive subsets had a larger estimated richness than memory subsets. A handful of donors showed sharing of about 4.7% of naive CD4 clonotypes. Among non-shared clonotypes, generation probabilities were lower than among those shared by all four donors.

The sequence came from a man aged 30 to 39 in good health. The sample taken for sequencing was naive CD8+ T cells sorted from blood.

CDR3 protein: CASSKPGDRGRLAGNSYEQYF. CDR3 in DNA: TGTGCCAGCAGCAAACCAGGGGACAGGGGTCGACTAGCGGGCAACTCCTACGAGCAGTACTTC. V and J are TRBV21-1 and TRBJ2-7; TRBD2 is the table's D call and was not checked against the DNA. TRBV21-1 is deemed a pseudogene. This CDR3 contains 21 residues.